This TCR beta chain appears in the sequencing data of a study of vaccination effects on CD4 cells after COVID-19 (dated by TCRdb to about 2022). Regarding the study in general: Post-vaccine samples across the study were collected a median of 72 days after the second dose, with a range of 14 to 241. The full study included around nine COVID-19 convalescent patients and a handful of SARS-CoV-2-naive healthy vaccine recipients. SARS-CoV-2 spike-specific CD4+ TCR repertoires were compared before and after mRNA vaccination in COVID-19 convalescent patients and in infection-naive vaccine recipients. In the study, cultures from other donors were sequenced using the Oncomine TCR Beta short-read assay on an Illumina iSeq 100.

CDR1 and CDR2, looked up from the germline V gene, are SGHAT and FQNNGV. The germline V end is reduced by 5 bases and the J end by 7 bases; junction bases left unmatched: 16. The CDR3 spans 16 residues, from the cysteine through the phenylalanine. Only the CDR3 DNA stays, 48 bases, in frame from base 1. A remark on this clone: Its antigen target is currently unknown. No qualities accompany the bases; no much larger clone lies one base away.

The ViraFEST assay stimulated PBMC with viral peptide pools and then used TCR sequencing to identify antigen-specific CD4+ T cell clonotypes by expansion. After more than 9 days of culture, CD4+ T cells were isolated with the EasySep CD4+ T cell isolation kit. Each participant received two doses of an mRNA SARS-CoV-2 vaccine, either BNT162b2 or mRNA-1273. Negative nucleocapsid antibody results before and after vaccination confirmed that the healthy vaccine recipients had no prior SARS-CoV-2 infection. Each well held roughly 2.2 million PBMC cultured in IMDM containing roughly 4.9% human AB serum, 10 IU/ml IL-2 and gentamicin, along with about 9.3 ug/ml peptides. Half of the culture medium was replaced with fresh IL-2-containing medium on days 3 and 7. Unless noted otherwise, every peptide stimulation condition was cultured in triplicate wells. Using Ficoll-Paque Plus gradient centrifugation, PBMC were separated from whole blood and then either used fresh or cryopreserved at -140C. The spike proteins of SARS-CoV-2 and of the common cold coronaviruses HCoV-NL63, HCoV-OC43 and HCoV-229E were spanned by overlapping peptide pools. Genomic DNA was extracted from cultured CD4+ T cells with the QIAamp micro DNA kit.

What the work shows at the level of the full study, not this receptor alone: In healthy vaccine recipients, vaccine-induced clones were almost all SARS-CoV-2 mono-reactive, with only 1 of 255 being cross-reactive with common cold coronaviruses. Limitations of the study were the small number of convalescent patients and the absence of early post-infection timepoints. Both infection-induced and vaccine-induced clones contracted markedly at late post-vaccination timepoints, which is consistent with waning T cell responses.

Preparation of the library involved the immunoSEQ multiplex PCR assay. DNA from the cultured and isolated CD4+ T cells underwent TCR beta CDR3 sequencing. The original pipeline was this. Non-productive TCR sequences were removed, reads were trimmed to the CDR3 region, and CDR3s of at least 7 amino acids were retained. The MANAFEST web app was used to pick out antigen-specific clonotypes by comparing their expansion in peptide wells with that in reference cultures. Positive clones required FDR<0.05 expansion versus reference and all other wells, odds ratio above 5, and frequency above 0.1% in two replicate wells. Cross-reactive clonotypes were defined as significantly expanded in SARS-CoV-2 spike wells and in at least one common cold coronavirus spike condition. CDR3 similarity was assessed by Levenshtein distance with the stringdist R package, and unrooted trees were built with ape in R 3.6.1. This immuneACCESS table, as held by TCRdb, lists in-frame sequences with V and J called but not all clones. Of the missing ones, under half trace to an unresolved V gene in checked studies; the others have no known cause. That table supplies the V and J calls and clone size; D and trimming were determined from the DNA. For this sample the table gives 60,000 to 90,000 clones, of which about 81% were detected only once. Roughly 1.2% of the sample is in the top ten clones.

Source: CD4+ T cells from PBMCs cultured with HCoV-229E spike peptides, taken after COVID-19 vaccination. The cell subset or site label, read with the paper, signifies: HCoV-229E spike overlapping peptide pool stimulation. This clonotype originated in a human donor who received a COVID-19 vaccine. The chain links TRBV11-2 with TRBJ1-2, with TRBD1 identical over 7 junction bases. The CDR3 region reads CASSPDADLTGFGYTF. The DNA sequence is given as TGTGCCAGCAGCCCGGACGCCGACCTGACAGGGTTTGGCTACACCTTC.